This T cell receptor (beta chain) was sequenced for a study of T cell responses to AZD1222 COVID-19 vaccine. The study's findings and limits: Females made up more of the donors, who were largely white British, and clonal diversity may have come out too low. The number of AZD1222 recipients seropositive at baseline was only 6 or 7. None of the repertoires were sampled until the peak T cell response had passed. Spike-specific TCR breadth and depth rose after two AZD1222 doses.

Comments on this clone: Its antigen is still unknown.

The CDR3 runs to 15 residues. J gave up 4 bases and V 4 bases, and 7 bases lay outside the gene matches. Looked up from germline, CDR1 is LGHNA and CDR2 is YSLEER. Only in-frame clones appear in the TCRdb table, and some are missing; sequencing was by immunoSEQ multiplex PCR. Of 130,000 or so clones in the sample, 89% are singletons; the top ten hold 2.5% to 3%. The receptor comes from an adult in good health. The genes are TRBV4-3 and TRBJ1-3, with 7 bases identical to TRBD1. Sequenced material: peripheral blood, taken on day 0 of AZD1222 vaccination. The DNA for the CDR3 is TGCGCCAGCAGCCTCTCTGGGACAGCCGGAAACACCATATATTTT. Its protein product is CASSLSGTAGNTIYF.